A selection of T cell receptor beta chains follows, all from one sample in a study of blood T cell repertoires in COVID-19. Only in-frame clones appear in the TCRdb table, and some are missing; sequencing was by immunoSEQ multiplex PCR. Of about 280,000 clones listed, under 95% were seen once; the top ten hold 2.8%. Sample: PBMCs or T cells enriched from blood (not recorded which). Every receptor here comes from a man aged 35 to 55 who had been exposed to COVID-19. CDR3s include the opening cysteine and the closing phenylalanine or tryptophan. D genes are given only for firm matches. Clone sizes are given selectively: once, few, many, or a class where the clone is expanded.

clone size,D gene,V gene,J gene,CDR3 protein,CDR3 DNA
NA,NA,TRBV3-1/TRBV3-2,TRBJ1-2,CASSPLGGNYGYTF,TGTGCCAGCAGCCCTCTTGGCGGGAACTATGGCTACACCTTC
NA,TRBD1,TRBV19,TRBJ1-5,CASSMGSKGAYPQPQHF,TGTGCCAGTAGTATGGGTTCCAAGGGGGCTTACCCTCAGCCCCAGCATTTT
NA,NA,TRBV29-1,TRBJ1-2,CSVEQNYGYTF,TGCAGCGTTGAACAGAACTATGGCTACACCTTC
many,NA,TRBV10-1,TRBJ1-1,CASSELATTAEAFF,TGCGCCAGCAGTGAGTTGGCCACGACAGCTGAAGCTTTCTTT
NA,NA,TRBV19,TRBJ1-5,CASSLLMFGNQPQHF,TGTGCCAGTAGTTTACTGATGTTTGGCAATCAGCCCCAGCATTTT
NA,TRBD1,TRBV28,TRBJ1-4,CASSFPTLRQGLNEKLFF,TGTGCCAGCAGTTTTCCCACACTCAGACAGGGGTTAAATGAAAAACTGTTTTTT
NA,NA,TRBV25-1,TRBJ1-6,CASTGEGISPLHF,TGTGCCAGCACAGGGGAAGGAATTTCACCCCTCCACTTT
NA,TRBD2,TRBV24-1,TRBJ2-1,CATMSRDGRPSNEQFF,TGTGCCACCATGTCCCGTGACGGGAGGCCTAGCAATGAGCAGTTCTTC
NA,NA,TRBV19,TRBJ1-1,CAIGVGRRGNTEAFF,TGTGCCATAGGGGTTGGCCGCAGGGGGAACACTGAAGCTTTCTTT
NA,TRBD1,TRBV7-3,TRBJ2-3,CASSPTGVSTDTQYF,TGTGCCAGCAGCCCGACAGGGGTTAGCACAGATACGCAGTATTTT
NA,TRBD2,TRBV9,TRBJ2-1,CASSSGSSYNEQFF,TGTGCCAGCAGCAGCGGGAGTTCCTACAATGAGCAGTTCTTC
NA,NA,TRBV5-1,TRBJ2-7,CASSFGGSYEQYF,TGCGCCAGCAGCTTCGGGGGAAGCTACGAGCAGTACTTC
once,NA,TRBV7-2,TRBJ2-5,CASSLVSMGARETQYF,TGTGCCAGCAGCTTGGTTTCTATGGGGGCTCGAGAGACCCAGTACTTC
NA,TRBD1,TRBV19,TRBJ1-1,CASMGQAGGSEAFF,TGTGCCAGTATGGGACAGGCAGGCGGCTCTGAAGCTTTCTTT
NA,NA,TRBV21-1,TRBJ1-4,CASSKPPGFYEKLFF,TGTGCCAGCAGCAAACCCCCGGGGTTCTATGAAAAACTGTTTTTT
NA,TRBD1,TRBV27,TRBJ2-1,CASSYDRGDEQFF,TGTGCCAGCAGTTACGACAGGGGCGATGAGCAGTTCTTC
NA,TRBD1,TRBV9,TRBJ1-6,CASSTPRQGGSPLHF,TGTGCCAGCAGCACCCCTCGACAGGGGGGTTCACCCCTCCACTTT
NA,NA,TRBV10-3,TRBJ1-2,CAISVQSGDGYTF,TGTGCCATCAGTGTTCAGTCAGGGGACGGCTACACCTTC
NA,TRBD1,TRBV29-1,TRBJ1-2,CSVLTRRTGGYTF,TGCAGCGTGCTCACCCGTAGGACAGGGGGCTACACCTTC
NA,NA,TRBV19,TRBJ2-7,CATQGLIGGSKQYF,TGTGCCACCCAAGGATTAATAGGAGGGTCCAAGCAGTACTTC
once,NA,TRBV28,TRBJ1-1,CASRIDRLGYEAFF,TGTGCCAGCAGGATCGACAGGTTAGGGTATGAAGCTTTCTTT
NA,NA,TRBV30,TRBJ1-2,CAWSEGVGYGYTF,TGTGCCTGGAGTGAGGGGGTTGGCTATGGCTACACCTTC
NA,TRBD2,TRBV27,TRBJ2-3,CASSRRPGLEGTDTQYF,TGTGCCAGCAGTCGTAGGCCGGGACTAGAGGGCACAGATACGCAGTATTTT
once,NA,TRBV19,TRBJ1-1,CASTTGSGTEAFF,TGTGCCAGTACAACGGGTTCTGGCACTGAAGCTTTCTTT
NA,NA,TRBV24-1,TRBJ1-5,CATSDFGSNQPQHF,TGTGCCACCAGTGATTTCGGGAGCAATCAGCCCCAGCATTTT
NA,NA,TRBV28,TRBJ2-1,CASSLRTGNEQFF,TGTGCCAGCAGTTTACGGACTGGGAATGAGCAGTTCTTC
NA,NA,TRBV28,TRBJ1-1,CASGKPGEAFF,TGTGCCAGCGGTAAACCCGGTGAAGCTTTCTTT
NA,TRBD2,TRBV6-2/TRBV6-3,TRBJ2-1,CASSYSRVLAGGHNEQFF,TGTGCCAGCAGTTACTCGAGGGTACTAGCGGGAGGTCACAATGAGCAGTTCTTC
NA,TRBD1,TRBV6-5,TRBJ1-2,CASSYSYRGRSYGYTF,TGTGCCAGCAGTTACAGTTACAGGGGGCGATCCTATGGCTACACCTTC
NA,NA,TRBV7-2,TRBJ2-1,CASSLDAAGYNEQFF,TGTGCCAGCAGCTTAGATGCCGCCGGTTACAATGAGCAGTTCTTC
few,TRBD2,TRBV7-9,TRBJ2-1,CASSIGASGSNEQFF,TGTGCCAGCAGTATAGGGGCTAGCGGGAGCAATGAGCAGTTCTTC
once,TRBD1,TRBV28,TRBJ1-2,CASTLSRTGGGGYTF,TGTGCCAGCACCCTAAGTAGGACAGGGGGTGGCGGCTACACCTTC
NA,NA,TRBV7-2,TRBJ1-5,CASSMDNQPQHF,TGTGCCAGCAGCATGGACAACCAGCCCCAGCATTTT
NA,NA,TRBV24-1,TRBJ1-5,CATSDFADQPQHF,TGTGCCACCAGTGATTTTGCGGATCAGCCCCAGCATTTT
NA,NA,TRBV6-5,TRBJ1-1,CASSYSKGRRVAFF,TGTGCCAGCAGTTACTCGAAGGGGAGGAGGGTGGCTTTCTTT
NA,NA,TRBV19,TRBJ2-7,CASRTTGLVADEQYF,TGTGCCAGTAGGACAACAGGGTTAGTTGCGGACGAGCAGTACTTC
few,TRBD2,TRBV7-2,TRBJ2-7,CASSLGLAAGAYEQYF,TGTGCCAGCAGCTTAGGCCTAGCGGCCGGAGCCTACGAGCAGTACTTC
NA,NA,TRBV28,TRBJ2-1,CASSLRLEQFF,TGTGCCAGCAGTTTAAGACTGGAGCAGTTCTTC
NA,TRBD1,TRBV6-5,TRBJ1-1,CASSPTRQGATEAFF,TGTGCCAGCAGTCCAACCCGACAGGGGGCGACTGAAGCTTTCTTT